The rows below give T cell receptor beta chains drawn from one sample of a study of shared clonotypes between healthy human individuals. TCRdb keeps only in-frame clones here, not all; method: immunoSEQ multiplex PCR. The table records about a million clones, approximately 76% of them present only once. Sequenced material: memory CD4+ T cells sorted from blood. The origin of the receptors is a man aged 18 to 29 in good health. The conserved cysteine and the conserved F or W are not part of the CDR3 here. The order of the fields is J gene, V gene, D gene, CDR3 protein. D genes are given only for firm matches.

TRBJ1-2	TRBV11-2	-	ASSLGTPQEGYGYT
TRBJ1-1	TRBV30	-	ACTRGVNTEAF
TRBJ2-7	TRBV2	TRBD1	ASRLSWTGGGEQY
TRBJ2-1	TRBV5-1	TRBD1	ASSLAIKPGGGNEQF
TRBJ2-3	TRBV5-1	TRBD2	ASSLMLAGIADTQY
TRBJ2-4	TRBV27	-	ASSLSSLAKNIQY
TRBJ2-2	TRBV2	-	ASSSGDLAPGELF
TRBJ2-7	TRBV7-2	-	ASSPHHEQY
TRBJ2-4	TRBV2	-	ASSLGLAKNIQY
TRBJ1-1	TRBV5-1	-	ASSPEGFGEAF
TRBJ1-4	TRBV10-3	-	AISARGLRDEKLF
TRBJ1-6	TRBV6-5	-	ASSYGGGLNSPLH
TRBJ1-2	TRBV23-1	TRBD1	ASSQLGRGCYYGYT
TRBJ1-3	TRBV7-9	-	ASSLMGSSGNTIY
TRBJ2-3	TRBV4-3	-	ASSQGQRHQIDTQY
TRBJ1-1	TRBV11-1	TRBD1	ASSPRTGGANTEAF
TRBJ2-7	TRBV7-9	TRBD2	ASSLGSGSEQY
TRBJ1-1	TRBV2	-	ASSEAVETEAF
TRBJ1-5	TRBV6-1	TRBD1	ASAGGRSNQPQH
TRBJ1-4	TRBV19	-	ASSRREANEKLF
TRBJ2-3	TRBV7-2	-	ASSSTRDTQY
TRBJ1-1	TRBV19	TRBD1	ASSIGGGQKNTEAF
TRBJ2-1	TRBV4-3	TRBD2	ASSLRTFLAGEVNEQF
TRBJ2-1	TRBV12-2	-	ASRLAGASGSYNEQF
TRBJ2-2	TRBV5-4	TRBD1	ASSLGQGAVGELF
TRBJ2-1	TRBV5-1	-	ASIPQGGSNEQF
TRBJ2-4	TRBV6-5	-	ASSADIAKNIQY
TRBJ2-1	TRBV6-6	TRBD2	ASSSGGGEQF